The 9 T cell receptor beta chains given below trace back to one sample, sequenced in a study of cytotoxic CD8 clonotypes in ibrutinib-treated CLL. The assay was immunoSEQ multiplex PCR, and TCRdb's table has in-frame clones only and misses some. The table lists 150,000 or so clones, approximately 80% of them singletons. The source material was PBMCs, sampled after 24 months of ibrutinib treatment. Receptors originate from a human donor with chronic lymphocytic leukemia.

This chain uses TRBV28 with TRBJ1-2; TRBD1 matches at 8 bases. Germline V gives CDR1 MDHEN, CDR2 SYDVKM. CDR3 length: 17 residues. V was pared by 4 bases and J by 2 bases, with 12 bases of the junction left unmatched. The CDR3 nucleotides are TGTGCCAGCAGTTCCCGCAGGGGGCACCGGACCAACTATGGCTACACCTTC. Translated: CASSSRRGHRTNYGYTF.

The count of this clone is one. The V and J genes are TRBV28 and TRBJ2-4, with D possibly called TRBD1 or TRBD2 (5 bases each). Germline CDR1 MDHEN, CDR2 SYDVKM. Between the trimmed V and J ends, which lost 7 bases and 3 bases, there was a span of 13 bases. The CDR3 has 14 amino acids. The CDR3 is CASTRGDVKNIQYF. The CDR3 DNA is TGTGCCAGCACCCGAGGGGACGTCAAAAACATTCAGTACTTC.

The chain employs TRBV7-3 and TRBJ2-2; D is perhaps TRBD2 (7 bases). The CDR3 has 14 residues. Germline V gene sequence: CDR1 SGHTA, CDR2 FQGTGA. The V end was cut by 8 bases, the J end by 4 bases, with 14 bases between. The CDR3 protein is CASGGGVGTGELFF. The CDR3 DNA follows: TGTGCCAGCGGCGGGGGCGTGGGCACCGGGGAGCTGTTTTTT.

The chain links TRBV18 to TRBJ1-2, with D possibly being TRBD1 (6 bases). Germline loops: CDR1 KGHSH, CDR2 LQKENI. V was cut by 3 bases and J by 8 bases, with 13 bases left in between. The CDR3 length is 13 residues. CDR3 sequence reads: CASSPDQGNGYTF. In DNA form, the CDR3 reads TGTGCCAGCTCACCGGATCAGGGGAACGGCTACACCTTC.

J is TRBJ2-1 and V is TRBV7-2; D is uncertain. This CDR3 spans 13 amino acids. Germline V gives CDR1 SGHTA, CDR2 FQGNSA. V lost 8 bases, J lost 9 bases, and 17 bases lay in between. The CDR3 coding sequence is TGTGCCAGCGGAATGACCCGTTTGGGTGAGCAGTTCTTC. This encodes CASGMTRLGEQFF.

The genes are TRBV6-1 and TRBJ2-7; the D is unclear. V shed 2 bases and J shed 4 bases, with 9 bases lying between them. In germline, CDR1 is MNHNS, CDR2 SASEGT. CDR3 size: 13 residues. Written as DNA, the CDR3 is TGTGCCAGCAGTGAACGACCCCCGTACGAGCAGTACTTC. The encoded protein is CASSERPPYEQYF.

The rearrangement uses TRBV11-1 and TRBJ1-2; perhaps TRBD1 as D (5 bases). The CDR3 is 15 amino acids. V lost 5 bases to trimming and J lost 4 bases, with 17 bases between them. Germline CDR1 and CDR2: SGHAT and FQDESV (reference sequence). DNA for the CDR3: TGTGCCAGCAGCCCGGGGACGGATAAGACCTATGGCTACACCTTC. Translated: CASSPGTDKTYGYTF.

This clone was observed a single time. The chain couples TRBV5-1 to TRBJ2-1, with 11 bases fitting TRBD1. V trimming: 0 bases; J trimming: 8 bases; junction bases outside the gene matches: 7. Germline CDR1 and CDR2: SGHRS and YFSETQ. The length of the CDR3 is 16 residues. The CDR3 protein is CASSLGSPGQGDEQFF. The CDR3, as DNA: TGCGCCAGCAGCTTGGGGTCCCCGGGACAGGGGGATGAGCAGTTCTTC.

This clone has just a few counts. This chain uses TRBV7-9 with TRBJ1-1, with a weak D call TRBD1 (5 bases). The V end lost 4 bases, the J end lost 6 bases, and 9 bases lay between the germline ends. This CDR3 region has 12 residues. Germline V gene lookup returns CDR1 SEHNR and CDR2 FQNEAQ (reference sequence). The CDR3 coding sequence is TGTGCCAGCAGCTCCCCGGGGCCTGAAGCTTTCTTT. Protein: CASSSPGPEAFF.